The clone carrying this TCR beta chain was seen many times. Its antigen is unknown. Germline V gives CDR1 SGHRS, CDR2 YFSETQ. V gave up 0 bases and J gave up 0 bases, with 6 bases separating them. CDR3 length equals 15 residues. TCRdb re-called the 5' RACE reads with MiXCR, one entry per CDR3 protein. The table records 40,000 or so distinct CDR3 sequences, 9.5% to 11% of them present only once. This entry comes from a study of CD8 T cells in ankylosing spondylitis. Study results and limitations: Past research had described some motif variants in reactive arthritis synovial fluid and blood.

Sequencing was done on a sample of blood, either unsorted or a sorted T cell fraction (not recorded which). The origin of this receptor is a male donor with ankylosing spondylitis or in good health (not recorded which). The V call is TRBV5-1, the J call TRBJ2-2; D is ambiguous. The CDR3 loop is CASSLERANTGELFF. CDR3 DNA sequence: TGCGCCAGCAGCTTGGAAAGGGCGAACACCGGGGAGCTGTTTTTT.